Presented here are 14 T cell receptor beta chains from one specimen sequenced in a study of OX40 agonist ivuxolimab in advanced cancers. Clones were read by immunoSEQ multiplex PCR, and TCRdb kept only the in-frame ones, dropping some. The sample shows approximately 60,000 clones, 83% of them seen only once. The material sequenced was CD4+ or CD8+ T cells sorted from blood, taken in a trial of the OX40 agonist ivuxolimab. The receptors derive from an adult with an advanced solid tumor such as melanoma, head and neck, liver or kidney cancer.

Only a few counts were recorded for this clone. Written as DNA, the CDR3 is TGTGCCAGTAGTACCTCGGGACAGGGCACCTATGGCTACACCTTC. Protein: CASSTSGQGTYGYTF. The chain carries TRBV19 and TRBJ1-2, with 9 bases lining up with TRBD1. The CDR3 is made up of 15 amino acids. Trimming at V came to 4 bases and at J to 4 bases, leaving 7 bases not matched to a gene. Germline assignment: CDR1 LNHDA and CDR2 SQIVND (reference sequence).

This chain uses TRBV12-5 with TRBJ1-3; D uncertain. V lost 1 base and J lost 4, with 17 bases in between. The CDR3 contains 17 residues. Germline values: CDR1 LGHNT, CDR2 FRNRAP. This CDR3 is CASGLALPPQRGNTIYF. The CDR3 DNA reads as TGTGCTAGTGGTTTGGCCCTCCCCCCCCAGCGGGGAAACACCATATATTTT. The whole variable domain, filled in from reference TRBV12-5 and TRBJ1-3, reads DARVTQTPRHKVTEMGQEVTMRCQPILGHNTVFWYRQTMMQGLELLAYFRNRAPLDDSGMPKDRFSAEMPDATLATLKIQPSEPRDSAVYFCASGLALPPQRGNTIYFGEGSWLTVV.

This clone has a handful of counts. At one boundary the junction diverges from the germline segment, which might be a read error. The chain combines TRBV13 with TRBJ1-6; D is unclear. This CDR3 has 12 residues. CDR1 is PRHDT and CDR2 is FYEKMQ in the germline V gene (reference sequence). The CDR3 DNA reads as TGTGCCAGCAGCTTAGGGCACTTACCCCACCACTTT. As protein: CASSLGHLPHHF.

The V gene is TRBV19, the J gene TRBJ2-1; a possible D gene is TRBD2 (5 bases). Trimming removed 6 bases at V and 7 bases at J, with 25 bases between. CDR3 length: 17 residues. Germline V gives CDR1 LNHDA, CDR2 SQIVND (reference sequence). In DNA form, the CDR3 reads TGTGCCAGTAGCCCCCCCGGGGTAGACAAGGATGCTAATGAGCAGTTCTTC. Its protein product is CASSPPGVDKDANEQFF.

V is TRBV9 and J is TRBJ2-1; D might be TRBD2 (5 bases). Germline-derived CDR1 and CDR2 are SGDLS and YYNGEE. The CDR3 runs to 18 residues. Trimming removed 3 bases at V and 0 bases at J, with 19 bases between. The CDR3 DNA follows: TGTGCCAGCAGCGCCTACGATACCTTTAGCGACTCCTACAATGAGCAGTTCTTC. Protein sequence: CASSAYDTFSDSYNEQFF.

V gene TRBV15 combines with J gene TRBJ2-1; unclear D gene. Germline V CDR1 and CDR2: LNHNV, YYDKDF (reference sequence). The V end lost 2 bases, the J end lost 5 bases, and 13 bases lay between the germline ends. The CDR3 consists of 15 residues. The CDR3 reads CATSRSGRPNNEQFF. The CDR3 DNA sequence: TGTGCCACCAGCAGATCCGGAAGGCCGAACAATGAGCAGTTCTTC.

This chain joins TRBV5-1 and TRBJ2-7; 12 positions match TRBD2. The CDR3 has 15 residues. After removal of 0 bases from V and 5 bases from J, the junction contained 3 bases not matched to a gene. Germline loops: CDR1 SGHRS, CDR2 YFSETQ. CDR3 DNA: TGCGCCAGCAGCTTGGTGTCTAGCGGGAGGGACGAGCAGTACTTC. Translating it yields CASSLVSSGRDEQYF.

This clone was seen only a few times. V usage is TRBV29-1 and J usage is TRBJ1-4; no reliable D call. This CDR3 spans 12 amino acids. Germline CDR1 and CDR2: SQVTM and ANQGSEA. V shed 5 bases and J shed 5 bases, with 9 bases lying between them. CDR3 sequence: CSVLKENEKLFF. CDR3 nucleotide sequence: TGCAGCGTTTTAAAGGAAAATGAAAAACTGTTTTTT.

The V and J genes are TRBV5-4 and TRBJ1-2; D not resolved. Trimming pared 4 bases from V and 1 base from J, leaving 8 bases between. CDR1 is SGHNT and CDR2 is YYREEE in the germline V gene (reference sequence). The CDR3 extends over 13 amino acids. As DNA, the CDR3 is TGTGCCAGCAGCCACGTCAATAACTATGGCTACACCTTC. Protein sequence: CASSHVNNYGYTF.

A single count supports this clone. The chain carries TRBV7-6 and TRBJ2-7; D remains unclear. This CDR3 is 14 amino acids long. Per the germline V gene, CDR1 is SGHVS and CDR2 is FNYEAQ. The V end lost 1 base, the J end lost 3 bases, and 10 bases lay between the germline ends. The CDR3 loop reads CASSLGPVDYEQYF. The CDR3 DNA follows: TGTGCCAGCAGCTTAGGACCCGTAGACTACGAGCAGTACTTC. Together with reference TRBV7-6 and TRBJ2-7, the CDR3 gives the full variable domain: GAGVSQSPRYKVTKRGQDVALRCDPISGHVSLYWYRQALGQGPEFLTYFNYEAQQDKSGLPNDRFSAERPEGSISTLTIQRTEQRDSAMYRCASSLGPVDYEQYFGPGTRLTVT.

The rearrangement uses TRBV5-4 and TRBJ1-2; D is unclear. V lost 4 bases and J 7 bases, leaving 11 bases between the germline ends. The CDR3 consists of 12 residues. Germline CDR1 is SGHNT and CDR2 is YYREEE (reference sequence). CDR3 in DNA: TGTGCCAGCAGCCGCCCGACGGGTGGCTACACCTTC. Amino acids: CASSRPTGGYTF.

The chain is built from TRBV19 and TRBJ1-4; D ambiguous. CDR1 and CDR2 from the germline V gene are LNHDA and SQIVND (reference sequence). V lost 2 bases and J 8 bases, leaving 15 bases between the germline ends. The CDR3 is 15 residues long. CDR3 in amino acids: CASSIFYGQKEKLFF. The CDR3 DNA is TGTGCCAGTAGTATATTTTACGGCCAGAAGGAAAAACTGTTTTTT.

The V and J genes are TRBV5-1 and TRBJ2-3, with 7 bases matching TRBD1. CDR3 size: 13 residues. Germline CDR1 SGHRS, CDR2 YFSETQ. V lost 0 bases and J lost 6; bases outside the gene matches: 1. The CDR3 sequence is CASSLGRGDTQYF. The CDR3 DNA reads as TGCGCCAGCAGCTTGGGCAGGGGGGATACGCAGTATTTT.

The chain combines TRBV10-3 with TRBJ2-5; the D gene could be TRBD1 or TRBD2 (5 bases each). Germline CDR1 is ENHRY and CDR2 is SYGVKD. The CDR3 covers 12 residues. With 6 bases removed from V and 0 bases from J, the gap between germline ends came to 5 bases. The CDR3 loop reads CAIRGDQETQYF. Written as DNA, the CDR3 is TGTGCCATCAGGGGGGACCAAGAGACCCAGTACTTC.